These 11 T cell receptor beta chains share one sample of origin, sequenced in a study of cytomegalovirus exposure and HLA in healthy donors. This PCR relied on a set of 60 Vbeta primers and 13 Jbeta primers. The data were produced by immunoSEQ multiplex PCR, yet TCRdb's version contains in-frame clones alone and is incomplete. This table holds roughly 120,000 clones, about 74% found once. The sequenced sample consisted of PBMCs. These receptor sequences come from a woman aged 45-65 years in good health and CMV-seropositive.

The J gene is TRBJ2-7, the V gene TRBV7-8; the D is unclear. Per germline, CDR1 SGHVS and CDR2 FQNEAQ. This CDR3 is built from 11 residues. V was cut by 5 bases and J by 3 bases, with 5 bases left in between. This CDR3 reads CASSPLYEQYF. DNA of the CDR3: TGTGCCAGCAGCCCCCTCTACGAGCAGTACTTC. The full variable domain, in which reference TRBV7-8 and TRBJ2-7 provide the parts outside the CDR3, is GAGVSQSPRYKVAKRGQDVALRCDPISGHVSLFWYQQALGQGPEFLTYFQNEAQLDKSGLPSDRFFAERPEGSVSTLKIQRTQQEDSAVYLCASSPLYEQYFGPGTRLTVT.

The chain combines TRBV12-5 with TRBJ2-7, with D perhaps TRBD1 (5 bases). Germline-derived CDR1 and CDR2 are LGHNT and FRNRAP. Trimming removed 5 bases at V and 5 bases at J, with 10 bases between. CDR3 length: 12 amino acids. CDR3 sequence: CASGQGFHEQYF. As DNA, the CDR3 is TGTGCTAGTGGTCAGGGTTTCCACGAGCAGTACTTC.

This rearrangement joins TRBV28 to TRBJ2-5, with 9 bases matching TRBD1. The CDR3 spans 14 residues. Trimming at V came to 5 bases and at J to 7 bases, leaving 8 bases not matched to a gene. CDR1 and CDR2 from the germline V gene are MDHEN and SYDVKM. Here the CDR3 DNA reads TGTGCCAGCAGTCAAGGGGGACAGGGTGGGACCCAGTACTTC. It codes for CASSQGGQGGTQYF.

This clone was detected only a few times. This chain links TRBV2 with TRBJ2-5; D is perhaps TRBD1 (6 bases). Germline V gene sequence: CDR1 SNHLY, CDR2 FYNNEI. Trimming took 8 bases from V and 5 from J, leaving 18 bases between them. The CDR3 is 14 amino acids. CDR3 amino acids: CASCREQGGETQYF. For the CDR3, the DNA is TGTGCCAGCTGCCGGGAACAGGGTGGGGAGACCCAGTACTTC.

V usage is TRBV11-2 and J usage is TRBJ2-7; tentatively, D is TRBD1 (6 bases). Trimming took off 2 bases at V and 2 bases at J, with 10 bases between the two ends. The CDR3 spans 14 residues. CDR1 is SGHAT and CDR2 is FQNNGV in the germline V gene. The CDR3 DNA reads TGTGCCAGCAGCTTAACCAGGGGTGCCTACGAGCAGTACTTC. It codes for CASSLTRGAYEQYF. The full variable domain, its missing parts supplied by reference TRBV11-2 and TRBJ2-7, is EAGVAQSPRYKIIEKRQSVAFWCNPISGHATLYWYQQILGQGPKLLIQFQNNGVVDDSQLPKDRFSAERLKGVDSTLKIQPAKLEDSAVYLCASSLTRGAYEQYFGPGTRLTVT.

The sample holds a few counts of this clone. The rearrangement links TRBV5-1 to TRBJ2-7, with 9 bases identical to TRBD2. The CDR3 has 15 amino acids. V dropped 4 bases and J dropped 4; count of bases not matched to a gene: 9. Germline CDR1 and CDR2: SGHRS and YFSETQ. CDR3 protein: CASSPLRGGKYEQYF. In nucleotides, the CDR3 is TGCGCCAGCAGCCCTCTGCGGGGGGGCAAATACGAGCAGTACTTC.

The CDR3 DNA is TGTGCCATCTCCGATTCTAGCGGGGGGGCCTATGAGCAGTTCTTC. As protein: CAISDSSGGAYEQFF. The chain carries TRBV10-3 and TRBJ2-1, with TRBD2 identical over 12 bases. Germline V gene lookup returns CDR1 ENHRY and CDR2 SYGVKD. V was pared by 8 bases and J by 8 bases, with 10 bases of the junction left unmatched. The CDR3 covers 15 residues.

CDR3 region: CASSGDRGTEAFF. The CDR3 coding sequence is TGCGCCAGCAGCGGCGACAGGGGCACTGAAGCTTTCTTT. The chain recombines TRBV5-1 with TRBJ1-1, with 8 nucleotides matching TRBD1. Germline CDR1 SGHRS, CDR2 YFSETQ. The V and J ends lost 4 bases and 4 bases, in that order; junction bases with no gene match: 3. The length of the CDR3 is 13 residues. Based on the CDR3 plus reference TRBV5-1 and TRBJ1-1, the full variable domain is KAGVTQTPRYLIKTRGQQVTLSCSPISGHRSVSWYQQTPGQGLQFLFEYFSETQRNKGNFPGRFSGRQFSNSRSEMNVSTLELGDSALYLCASSGDRGTEAFFGQGTRLTVV.

The chain carries TRBV6-5 and TRBJ2-5; 11 bases map to TRBD2. CDR3 length: 14 amino acids. Per germline, CDR1 MNHEY and CDR2 SVGAGI. V shed 5 bases, J shed 4 bases, and the junction held 3 bases outside the gene matches. CDR3 loop: CASSLAGGLETQYF. CDR3 bases: TGTGCCAGCAGTCTAGCGGGGGGTCTAGAGACCCAGTACTTC.

This clone has a handful of counts. This chain joins TRBV4-1 and TRBJ1-1, with D unclear. CDR3 length: 12 amino acids. The V end lost 6 bases, the J end lost 3 bases, and 8 bases lay between the germline ends. The germline gives CDR1 MGHRA, CDR2 YSYEKL. CDR3 DNA: TGCGCCAGCAGTTATCCAGACACTGAAGCTTTCTTT. This sequence encodes CASSYPDTEAFF.

The chain uses TRBV19 and TRBJ1-5; the match to TRBD1 covers 7 bases. Unmatched junction bases numbered 7, after V lost 3 bases and J lost 5 bases. The CDR3 is made up of 15 amino acids. Germline-derived CDR1 and CDR2 are LNHDA and SQIVND (reference sequence). In DNA form, the CDR3 reads TGTGCCAGTAGTATGAAAGACAGGGAGGATCAGCCCCAGCATTTT. This gives the protein CASSMKDREDQPQHF.